These 15 T cell receptor beta chains came from one sample sequenced in a study of T cell changes during pregnancy in multiple sclerosis. Some clones are missing from TCRdb's copy, which holds only in-frame ones; the method was immunoSEQ multiplex PCR. This sample has fewer than 55,000 clones; approximately 90% occur once, and the top ten carry about 2%. Material: peripheral blood, obtained in the first trimester of pregnancy. Every receptor here comes from a female donor with multiple sclerosis, enrolled in a pregnancy study.

The chain combines TRBV10-3 with TRBJ1-2, with D perhaps matching TRBD1 (5 bases). V shed 10 bases and J shed 3 bases, with 21 bases lying between them. This CDR3 comprises 15 residues. Germline lookup yields CDR1 ENHRY and CDR2 SYGVKD. The CDR3 protein is CATLGEDTAYYGYTF. In DNA form, the CDR3 reads TGTGCCACCCTGGGGGAGGACACCGCGTACTATGGCTACACCTTC.

V is TRBV19 and J is TRBJ1-4; tentatively, D is TRBD1 (5 bases). The CDR3 runs to 14 residues. Germline V CDR1 and CDR2: LNHDA, SQIVND (reference sequence). The V end lost 5 bases, the J end lost 0 bases, and 7 bases lay between the germline ends. Here the CDR3 reads CASSGAATNEKLFF. The CDR3 coding sequence is TGTGCCAGTAGTGGGGCCGCAACTAATGAAAAACTGTTTTTT. Combining the CDR3 with reference TRBV19 and TRBJ1-4 gives the whole variable domain DGGITQSPKYLFRKEGQNVTLSCEQNLNHDAMYWYRQDPGQGLRLIYYSQIVNDFQKGDIAEGYSVSREKKESFPLTVTSAQKNPTAFYLCASSGAATNEKLFFGSGTQLSVL.

The gene calls are TRBV6-5 and TRBJ1-5, with TRBD1 identical over 7 bases. The CDR3 covers 14 residues. Germline CDR1 MNHEY, CDR2 SVGAGI. Trimming took 6 bases from V and 4 from J; bases not matched to a gene: 6. The CDR3 here is CASRNRGGNQPQHF. The CDR3 bases are TGTGCCAGCAGAAACAGGGGTGGGAATCAGCCCCAGCATTTT.

The chain joins TRBV9 to TRBJ2-3; D might be TRBD1 (6 bases). Deletions cut 3 bases from V and 5 bases from J, with 16 bases between. Germline CDR1 reads SGDLS; CDR2 reads YYNGEE. The CDR3 is 15 amino acids. The CDR3 spells CASSARGAGEDTQYF. The CDR3 DNA reads as TGTGCCAGCAGCGCCCGAGGAGCAGGGGAAGATACGCAGTATTTT.

The chain uses TRBV28 and TRBJ1-2; D is undetermined. The CDR3 length is 13 residues. V shed 3 bases and J shed 5 bases, with 10 bases lying between them. Germline CDR1 MDHEN, CDR2 SYDVKM. CDR3 nucleotides: TGTGCCAGCAGTTTGTTTGGCTCTTATGGCTACACCTTC. This gives the protein CASSLFGSYGYTF.

In its sample, this clone was seen once. The chain uses TRBV5-4 and TRBJ1-1; D might be TRBD1 (6 bases). V lost 2 bases, J lost 5 bases, and 16 bases lay in between. CDR1 is SGHNT and CDR2 is YYREEE in the germline V gene (reference sequence). CDR3 length: 15 amino acids. DNA for the CDR3: TGTGCCAGCAGCTTAGGGACATTACCACAAACTGAAGCTTTCTTT. Translation gives CASSLGTLPQTEAFF.

The chain is built from TRBV7-2 and TRBJ2-7; 10 bases map to TRBD2. Trimming at V came to 7 bases and at J to 10 bases, leaving 13 bases not matched to a gene. The CDR3 runs 14 residues. The germline V gene encodes CDR1 SGHTA and CDR2 FQGNSA. CDR3 region: CASTKTPLAGEQYF. Written as DNA, the CDR3 is TGTGCCAGCACCAAGACCCCGCTAGCGGGGGAACAGTACTTC.

The V call is TRBV7-2, the J call TRBJ1-3; 7 bases are shared with TRBD1. Germline assignment: CDR1 SGHTA and CDR2 FQGNSA. V shed 2 bases and J 2 bases; nucleotides not matched to a gene: 6. CDR3 length: 16 residues. CDR3 coding DNA: TGTGCCAGCAGCTTACTTTTGACAGGGACTGGAAACACCATATATTTT. It codes for CASSLLLTGTGNTIYF.

The chain couples TRBV28 to TRBJ1-2, with TRBD1 identical over 10 bases. V gave up 9 bases and J gave up 2 bases; unmatched junction bases: 3. The CDR3 has 13 amino acids. Germline values: CDR1 MDHEN, CDR2 SYDVKM. In DNA form, the CDR3 reads TGTGCCAGGAGGGACAGGGGAAACTATGGCTACACCTTC. This translates into CARRDRGNYGYTF.

The CDR3 DNA is TGCGCCAGCAGCTTCAGTGGGGCGAGCACTGAAGCTTTCTTT. Translation: CASSFSGASTEAFF. The chain combines TRBV5-1 with TRBJ1-1; a possible D gene is TRBD1 (5 bases). The CDR3 loop spans 14 amino acids. In germline, CDR1 is SGHRS, CDR2 YFSETQ. V lost 2 bases and J lost 4, with 12 bases in between.

CDR3 DNA: TGTGCCAGTAGTGAGACTACAGGGTACGGGGAGCTGTTTTTT. Residues: CASSETTGYGELFF. J is TRBJ2-2 and V is TRBV19; D might be TRBD1 (6 bases). Germline V gene data show CDR1 as LNHDA and CDR2 as SQIVND (reference sequence). CDR3 length: 14 amino acids. V lost 5 bases and J lost 7, with 14 bases in between.

This chain uses TRBV5-8 with TRBJ2-3, with D possibly TRBD2 on 6 matching bases. Germline V gives CDR1 SGHTS, CDR2 YDEGEE. This CDR3 region has 18 residues. V lost 4 bases to trimming and J lost 0 bases, with 21 bases between them. CDR3 protein: CASSQTRRAETSTDTQYF. CDR3 DNA sequence: TGTGCCAGCAGCCAGACCAGGAGGGCGGAAACTAGCACAGATACGCAGTATTTT.

The chain recombines TRBV5-1 with TRBJ2-1; tentative D call: TRBD2 (5 bases). The V end was cut by 3 bases, the J end by 8 bases, with 21 bases between. Per the germline V gene, CDR1 is SGHRS and CDR2 is YFSETQ. This CDR3 comprises 16 residues. The CDR3 sequence is CASSSGLAPLIDEQFF. CDR3 bases: TGCGCCAGCAGCTCTGGACTGGCACCTCTTATCGATGAGCAGTTCTTC.

This chain joins TRBV5-1 and TRBJ2-7, with D perhaps matching TRBD1 (6 bases). Germline V gene data show CDR1 as SGHRS and CDR2 as YFSETQ. V dropped 1 base and J dropped 0 bases, with 8 bases sitting between them. The CDR3 runs 14 residues. The CDR3 coding sequence is TGCGCCAGCAGCTTGACAGGGAGCTCCTACGAGCAGTACTTC. Translating it yields CASSLTGSSYEQYF. Full variable domain (remainder filled in from reference TRBV5-1 and TRBJ2-7): KAGVTQTPRYLIKTRGQQVTLSCSPISGHRSVSWYQQTPGQGLQFLFEYFSETQRNKGNFPGRFSGRQFSNSRSEMNVSTLELGDSALYLCASSLTGSSYEQYFGPGTRLTVT.

This clone was picked up one time. The rearrangement uses TRBV19 and TRBJ1-2; 11 bases are shared with TRBD1. This CDR3 is built from 16 residues. Per germline, CDR1 LNHDA and CDR2 SQIVND (reference sequence). The ends lost 10 bases at V and 1 base at J; junction bases unmatched: 11. CDR3 sequence reads: CAIRTGGVSSNYGYTF. The CDR3 DNA follows: TGTGCCATTCGGACAGGGGGCGTCAGTAGTAACTATGGCTACACCTTC.